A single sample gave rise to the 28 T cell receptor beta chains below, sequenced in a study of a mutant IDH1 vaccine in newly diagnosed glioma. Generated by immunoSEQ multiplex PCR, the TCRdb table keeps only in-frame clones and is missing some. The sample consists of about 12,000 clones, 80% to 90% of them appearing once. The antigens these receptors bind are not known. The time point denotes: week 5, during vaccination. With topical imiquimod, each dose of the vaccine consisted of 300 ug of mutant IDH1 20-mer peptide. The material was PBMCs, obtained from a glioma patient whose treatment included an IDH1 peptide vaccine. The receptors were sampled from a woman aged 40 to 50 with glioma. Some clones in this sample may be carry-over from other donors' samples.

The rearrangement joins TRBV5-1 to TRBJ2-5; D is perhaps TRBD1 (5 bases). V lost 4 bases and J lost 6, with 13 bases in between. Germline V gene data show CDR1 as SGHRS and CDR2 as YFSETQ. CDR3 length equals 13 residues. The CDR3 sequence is CASSPQQGQTQYF. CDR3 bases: TGCGCCAGCAGCCCTCAGCAGGGTCAGACCCAGTACTTC.

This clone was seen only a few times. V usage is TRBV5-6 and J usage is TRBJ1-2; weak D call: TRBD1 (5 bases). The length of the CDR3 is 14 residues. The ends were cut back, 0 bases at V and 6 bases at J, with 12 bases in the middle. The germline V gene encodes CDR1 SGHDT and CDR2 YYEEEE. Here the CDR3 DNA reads TGTGCCAGCAGCTTGGCAGGGATAACCCATGGCTACACCTTC. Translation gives CASSLAGITHGYTF.

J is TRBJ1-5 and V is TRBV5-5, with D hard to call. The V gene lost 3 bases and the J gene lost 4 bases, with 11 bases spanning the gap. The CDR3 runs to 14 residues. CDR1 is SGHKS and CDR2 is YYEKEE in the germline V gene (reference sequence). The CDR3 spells CASSWGNGNQPQHF. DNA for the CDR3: TGTGCCAGCAGCTGGGGAAATGGAAATCAGCCCCAGCATTTT.

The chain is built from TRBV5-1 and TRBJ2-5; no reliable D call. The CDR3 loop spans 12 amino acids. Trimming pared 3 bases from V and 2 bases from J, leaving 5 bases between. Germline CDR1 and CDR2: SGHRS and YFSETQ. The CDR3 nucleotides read TGCGCCAGCAGCTCATCTCAAGAGACCCAGTACTTC. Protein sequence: CASSSSQETQYF.

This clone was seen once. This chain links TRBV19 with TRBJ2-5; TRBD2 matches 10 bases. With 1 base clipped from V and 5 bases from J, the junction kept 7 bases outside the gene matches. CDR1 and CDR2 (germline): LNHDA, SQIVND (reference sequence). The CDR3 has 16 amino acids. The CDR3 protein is CASSIGDSGRTETQYF. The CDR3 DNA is TGTGCCAGTAGTATAGGGGATAGCGGGAGGACGGAGACCCAGTACTTC.

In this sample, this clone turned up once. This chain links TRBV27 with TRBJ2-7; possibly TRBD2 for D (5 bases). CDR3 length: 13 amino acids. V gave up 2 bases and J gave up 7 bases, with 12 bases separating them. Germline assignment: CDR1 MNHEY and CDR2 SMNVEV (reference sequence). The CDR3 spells CASSLVAPGEQYF. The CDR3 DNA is TGTGCCAGCAGTTTAGTCGCCCCGGGAGAGCAGTACTTC.

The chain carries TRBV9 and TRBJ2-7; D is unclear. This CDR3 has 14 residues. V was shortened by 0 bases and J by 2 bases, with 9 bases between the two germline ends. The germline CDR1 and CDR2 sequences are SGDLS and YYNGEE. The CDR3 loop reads CASSVDGKPYEQYF. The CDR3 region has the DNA TGTGCCAGCAGCGTAGACGGAAAACCCTACGAGCAGTACTTC.

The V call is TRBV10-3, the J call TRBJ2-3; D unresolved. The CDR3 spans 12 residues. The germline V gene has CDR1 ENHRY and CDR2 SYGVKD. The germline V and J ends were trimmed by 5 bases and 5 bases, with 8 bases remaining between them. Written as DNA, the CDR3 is TGTGCCATCAGTTGGTCCGAAGATACGCAGTATTTT. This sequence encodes CAISWSEDTQYF.

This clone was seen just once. CDR3 protein: CASSQVMNNEQFF. CDR3 nucleotides: TGCGCCAGCAGCCAAGTGATGAACAATGAGCAGTTCTTC. The chain has TRBV4-1 and TRBJ2-1; no reliable D call. Trimming pared 1 base from V and 5 bases from J, leaving 6 bases between. The CDR3 contains 13 residues. CDR1 MGHRA and CDR2 YSYEKL come from the germline V gene.

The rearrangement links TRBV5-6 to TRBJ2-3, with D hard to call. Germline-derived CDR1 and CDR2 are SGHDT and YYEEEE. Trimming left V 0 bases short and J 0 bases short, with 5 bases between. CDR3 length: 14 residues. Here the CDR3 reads CASSLAGSTDTQYF. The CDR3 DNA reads TGTGCCAGCAGCTTGGCCGGCAGCACAGATACGCAGTATTTT.

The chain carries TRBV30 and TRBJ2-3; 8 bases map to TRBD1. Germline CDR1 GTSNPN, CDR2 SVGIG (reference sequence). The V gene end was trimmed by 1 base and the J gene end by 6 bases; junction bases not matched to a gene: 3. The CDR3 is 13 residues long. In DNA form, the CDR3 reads TGTGCCTGGAGTGCGGGGACAGGCGATACGCAGTATTTT. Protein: CAWSAGTGDTQYF.

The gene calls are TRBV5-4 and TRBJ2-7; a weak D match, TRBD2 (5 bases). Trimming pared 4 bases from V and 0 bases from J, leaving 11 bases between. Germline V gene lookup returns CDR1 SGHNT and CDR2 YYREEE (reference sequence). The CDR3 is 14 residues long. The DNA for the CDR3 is TGTGCCAGCAGCGAGCGAGGGTACTCCTACGAGCAGTACTTC. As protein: CASSERGYSYEQYF. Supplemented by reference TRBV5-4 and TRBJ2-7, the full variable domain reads ETGVTQSPTHLIKTRGQQVTLRCSSQSGHNTVSWYQQALGQGPQFIFQYYREEENGRGNFPPRFSGLQFPNYSSELNVNALELDDSALYLCASSERGYSYEQYFGPGTRLTVT.

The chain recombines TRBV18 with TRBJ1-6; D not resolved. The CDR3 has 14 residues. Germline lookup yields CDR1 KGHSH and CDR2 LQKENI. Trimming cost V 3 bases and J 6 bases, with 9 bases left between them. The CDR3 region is CASSPETANSPLHF. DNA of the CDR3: TGTGCCAGCTCACCCGAAACAGCTAATTCACCCCTCCACTTT.

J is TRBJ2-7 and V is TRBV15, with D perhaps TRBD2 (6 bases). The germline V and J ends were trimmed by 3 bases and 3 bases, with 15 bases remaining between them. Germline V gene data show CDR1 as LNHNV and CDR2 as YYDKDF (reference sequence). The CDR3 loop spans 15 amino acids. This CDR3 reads CATSSLGGMSYEQYF. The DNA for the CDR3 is TGTGCCACCAGCAGTCTCGGGGGTATGAGCTACGAGCAGTACTTC.

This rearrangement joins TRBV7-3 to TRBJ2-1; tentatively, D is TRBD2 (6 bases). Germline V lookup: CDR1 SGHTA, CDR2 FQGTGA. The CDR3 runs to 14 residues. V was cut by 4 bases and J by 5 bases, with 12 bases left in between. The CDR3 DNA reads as TGTGCCAGCAGCTGGGGAGGTGGGGACAATGAGCAGTTCTTC. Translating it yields CASSWGGGDNEQFF.

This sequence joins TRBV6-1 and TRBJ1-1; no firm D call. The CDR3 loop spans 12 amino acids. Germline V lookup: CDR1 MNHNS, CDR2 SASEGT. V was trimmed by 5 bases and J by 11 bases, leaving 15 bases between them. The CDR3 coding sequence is TGTGCCAGCAGTTTGGGGAGATACGCGGCTTTCTTT. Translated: CASSLGRYAAFF.

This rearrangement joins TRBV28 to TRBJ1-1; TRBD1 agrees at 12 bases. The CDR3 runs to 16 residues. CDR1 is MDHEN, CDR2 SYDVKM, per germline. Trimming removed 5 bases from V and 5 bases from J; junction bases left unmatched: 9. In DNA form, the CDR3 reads TGTGCCAGCAGTAGAGCCGGGACAGGGGGCACGACTGAAGCTTTCTTT. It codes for CASSRAGTGGTTEAFF.

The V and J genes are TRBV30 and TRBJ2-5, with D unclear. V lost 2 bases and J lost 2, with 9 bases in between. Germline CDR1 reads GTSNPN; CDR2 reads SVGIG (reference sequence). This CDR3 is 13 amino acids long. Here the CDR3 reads CAWSPNLQETQYF. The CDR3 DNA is TGTGCCTGGAGTCCGAACCTACAAGAGACCCAGTACTTC.

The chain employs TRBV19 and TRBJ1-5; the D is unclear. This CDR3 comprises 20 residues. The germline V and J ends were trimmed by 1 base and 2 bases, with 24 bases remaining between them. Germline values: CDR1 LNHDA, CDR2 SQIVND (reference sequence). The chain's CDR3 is CASSIGLQGAGYQGNQPQHF. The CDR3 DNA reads TGTGCCAGTAGTATAGGCCTACAAGGAGCCGGCTATCAGGGCAATCAGCCCCAGCATTTT.

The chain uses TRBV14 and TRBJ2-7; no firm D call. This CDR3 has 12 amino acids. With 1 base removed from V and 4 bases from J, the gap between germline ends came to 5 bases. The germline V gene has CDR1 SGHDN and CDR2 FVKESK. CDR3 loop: CASSQVGYEQYF. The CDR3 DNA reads TGTGCCAGCAGCCAAGTGGGTTACGAGCAGTACTTC.

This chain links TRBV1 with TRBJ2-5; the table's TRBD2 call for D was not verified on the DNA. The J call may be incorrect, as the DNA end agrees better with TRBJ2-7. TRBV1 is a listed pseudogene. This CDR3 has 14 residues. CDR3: CTSSHLEGQYEQYF. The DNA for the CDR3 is TGCACCAGCAGCCACCTCGAGGGTCAATACGAGCAGTACTTC.

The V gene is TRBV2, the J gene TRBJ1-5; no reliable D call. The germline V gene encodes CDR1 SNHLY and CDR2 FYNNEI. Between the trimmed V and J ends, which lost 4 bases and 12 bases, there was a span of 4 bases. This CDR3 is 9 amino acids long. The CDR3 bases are TGTGCCAGCAGTGGTGTCCAGCATTTT. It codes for CASSGVQHF.

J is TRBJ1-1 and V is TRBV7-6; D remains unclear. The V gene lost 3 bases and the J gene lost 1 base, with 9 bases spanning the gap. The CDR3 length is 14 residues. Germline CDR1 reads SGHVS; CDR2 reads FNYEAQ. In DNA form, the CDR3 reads TGTGCCAGCAGCTTGGGGTTTTCGAACACTGAAGCTTTCTTT. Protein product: CASSLGFSNTEAFF.

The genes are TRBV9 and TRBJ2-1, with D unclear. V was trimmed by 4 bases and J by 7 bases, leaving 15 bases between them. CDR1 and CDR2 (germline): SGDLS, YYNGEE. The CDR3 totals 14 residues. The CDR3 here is CASSPLSRGNEQFF. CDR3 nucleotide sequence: TGTGCCAGCAGCCCCCTTTCCCGAGGTAATGAGCAGTTCTTC.

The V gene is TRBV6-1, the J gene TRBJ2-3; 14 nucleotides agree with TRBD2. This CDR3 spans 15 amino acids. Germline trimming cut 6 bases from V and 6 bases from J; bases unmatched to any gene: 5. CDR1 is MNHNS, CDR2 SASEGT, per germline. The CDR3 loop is CASRRLAGGQDTQYF. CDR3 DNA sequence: TGTGCCAGCAGACGACTAGCGGGGGGGCAGGATACGCAGTATTTT.

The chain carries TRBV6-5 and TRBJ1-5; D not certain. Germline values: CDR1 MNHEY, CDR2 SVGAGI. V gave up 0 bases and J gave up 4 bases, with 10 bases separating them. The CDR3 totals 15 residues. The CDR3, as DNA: TGTGCCAGCAGTTACTCGGGGTCGGAAAATCAGCCCCAGCATTTT. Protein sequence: CASSYSGSENQPQHF.

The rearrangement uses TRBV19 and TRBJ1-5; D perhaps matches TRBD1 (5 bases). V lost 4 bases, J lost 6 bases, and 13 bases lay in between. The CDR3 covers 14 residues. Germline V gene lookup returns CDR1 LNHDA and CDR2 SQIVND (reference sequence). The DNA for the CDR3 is TGTGCCAGTAGTAACGGGCAGGGAAGTCAGCCCCAGCATTTT. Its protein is CASSNGQGSQPQHF.

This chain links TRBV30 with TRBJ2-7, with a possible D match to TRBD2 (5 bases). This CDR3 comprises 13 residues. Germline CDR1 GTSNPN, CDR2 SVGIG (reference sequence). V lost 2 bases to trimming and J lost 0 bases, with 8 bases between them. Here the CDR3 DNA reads TGTGCCTGGAGTCCGGGGAGCTCCTACGAGCAGTACTTC. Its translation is CAWSPGSSYEQYF.